The 21 T cell receptor beta chains given below trace back to one sample, sequenced in a study of neoadjuvant anti-PD-1 for oral cavity cancer. Profiled with immunoSEQ multiplex PCR; TCRdb holds only in-frame clones, not every one. The sample contains tens of thousands of clones, around 80% of which appear only once. This sample comprised PBMCs, obtained before nivolumab (anti-PD-1) treatment. The receptors come from a person aged 35 to 85 with oral cavity squamous cell carcinoma.

The rearrangement uses TRBV7-9 and TRBJ2-1; possible D gene TRBD2, 5 bases. CDR3 length: 13 amino acids. The germline V and J ends were trimmed by 1 base and 9 bases, with 10 bases remaining between them. CDR1 is SEHNR, CDR2 FQNEAQ, per germline (reference sequence). CDR3 nucleotide sequence: TGTGCCAGCAGCTTAGAAGGTCGGGGTGAGCAGTTCTTC. It codes for CASSLEGRGEQFF. The full variable domain, with the rest looked up from reference TRBV7-9 and TRBJ2-1, is DTGVSQNPRHKITKRGQNVTFRCDPISEHNRLYWYRQTLGQGPEFLTYFQNEAQLEKSRLLSDRFSAERPKGSFSTLEIQRTEQGDSAMYLCASSLEGRGEQFFGPGTRLTVL.

The chain recombines TRBV9 with TRBJ2-2; TRBD1 might be the D (6 bases). The germline gives CDR1 SGDLS, CDR2 YYNGEE. V dropped 2 bases and J dropped 3 bases, with 11 bases sitting between them. The CDR3 loop spans 15 amino acids. In nucleotides, the CDR3 is TGTGCCAGCAGCGTCCAGGGGACGGACACCGGGGAGCTGTTTTTT. This gives the protein CASSVQGTDTGELFF.

The chain employs TRBV6-7 and TRBJ1-2, with a tentative D call TRBD1 (6 bases). TRBV6-7 is classed as an ORF, of uncertain function. The CDR3 is 14 amino acids. The V end was cut by 8 bases, the J end by 1 base, with 14 bases between. In DNA, the CDR3 is TGTGCCAGCCGCACGGACAGTATTAACTATGGCTACACCTTC. Translation gives CASRTDSINYGYTF.

The V and J genes are TRBV19 and TRBJ1-5; possible D gene TRBD1, 5 bases. In germline, CDR1 is LNHDA, CDR2 SQIVND (reference sequence). Trimming removed 11 bases from V and 4 bases from J, with 21 bases in between. This CDR3 has 15 amino acids. The DNA of the CDR3 is TGTGCCTCGACGCCCACTCAATCAGGGAATCAGCCCCAGCATTTT. Encoded protein: CASTPTQSGNQPQHF.

The chain uses TRBV5-1 and TRBJ2-2; no firm D call. Germline V gene data show CDR1 as SGHRS and CDR2 as YFSETQ. V lost 8 bases, J lost 7 bases, and 12 bases lay in between. CDR3 size: 12 residues. CDR3: CASQRNDGELFF. The CDR3 DNA sequence: TGCGCCAGTCAACGCAACGACGGGGAGCTGTTTTTT.

As to this clone: Possible read error: a much larger clone is one base away. This chain's CDR3 is CASSPDRTYEQYF. The CDR3 nucleotides are TGTGCCAGCAGCCCCGACAGGACCTACGAGCAGTACTTC. The chain is built from TRBV14 and TRBJ2-7, with D maybe TRBD1 (6 bases). V was shortened by 4 bases and J by 2 bases, with 9 bases between the two germline ends. CDR1 is SGHDN, CDR2 FVKESK, per germline. The CDR3 extends over 13 amino acids.

The chain couples TRBV5-1 to TRBJ2-6; the D is unclear. The CDR3 sequence is 15 residues long. Germline V gives CDR1 SGHRS, CDR2 YFSETQ. Trimming removed 1 base from V and 0 bases from J, with 5 bases in between. As DNA, the CDR3 is TGCGCCAGCAGCTTGCGGAGCTCTGGGGCCAACGTCCTGACTTTC. This sequence encodes CASSLRSSGANVLTF.

The chain has TRBV9 and TRBJ2-2; D ambiguous. The CDR3 consists of 12 residues. In germline, CDR1 is SGDLS, CDR2 YYNGEE. V dropped 3 bases and J dropped 5 bases, with 5 bases sitting between them. The CDR3 nucleotides read TGTGCCAGCAGCGGGATTACCGGGGAGCTGTTTTTT. Translating it yields CASSGITGELFF. The whole variable domain, remainder taken from reference TRBV9 and TRBJ2-2, is DSGVTQTPKHLITATGQRVTLRCSPRSGDLSVYWYQQSLDQGLQFLIQYYNGEERAKGNILERFSAQQFPDLHSELNLSSLELGDSALYFCASSGITGELFFGEGSRLTVL.

The chain couples TRBV7-6 to TRBJ1-1, with 7 nucleotides matching TRBD1. The V gene end was trimmed by 1 base and the J gene end by 2 bases; junction bases not matched to a gene: 4. The germline gives CDR1 SGHVS, CDR2 FNYEAQ. The CDR3 runs to 15 residues. The CDR3 DNA sequence: TGTGCCAGCAGCTTAGTGGGAGGGGGCAACACTGAAGCTTTCTTT. This encodes CASSLVGGGNTEAFF.

This chain connects TRBV2 to TRBJ2-7; D might be TRBD1 or TRBD2, each matching 6 bases. Germline CDR1 is SNHLY and CDR2 is FYNNEI. The CDR3 runs to 13 residues. Trimming pared 6 bases from V and 3 bases from J, leaving 12 bases between. The CDR3 coding sequence is TGTGCCAGCAGGAGGGGGACTTTCTACGAGCAGTACTTC. Translating gives CASRRGTFYEQYF.

The rearrangement uses TRBV7-6 and TRBJ2-5; tentatively, D is TRBD1 (5 bases). This CDR3 has 16 residues. Trimming shortened V by 1 base and J by 2 bases, and 14 bases separated the two germline ends. The germline CDR1 and CDR2 sequences are SGHVS and FNYEAQ. The CDR3 reads CASSLESRKGQETQYF. The CDR3 DNA reads as TGTGCCAGCAGCTTAGAGTCGAGGAAGGGGCAAGAGACCCAGTACTTC.

CDR3 DNA sequence: TGTGCCTGGATCCGACAGGGGACAGGGAACACCGGGGAGCTGTTTTTT. It encodes CAWIRQGTGNTGELFF. J is TRBJ2-2 and V is TRBV30, with 8 bases matching TRBD1. V dropped 4 bases and J dropped 1; count of bases not matched to a gene: 8. There are 16 residues in the CDR3. Looked up from germline, CDR1 is GTSNPN and CDR2 is SVGIG (reference sequence). The full variable domain, completed using reference TRBV30 and TRBJ2-2, is SQTIHQWPATLVQPVGSPLSLECTVEGTSNPNLYWYRQAAGRGLQLLFYSVGIGQISSEVPQNLSASRPQDRQFILSSKKLLLSDSGFYLCAWIRQGTGNTGELFFGEGSRLTVL.

The gene calls are TRBV2 and TRBJ2-7, with D possibly matching TRBD1 (6 bases). Germline lookup yields CDR1 SNHLY and CDR2 FYNNEI. This CDR3 region has 13 residues. V was trimmed by 8 bases and J by 3 bases, leaving 14 bases between them. CDR3 sequence: CASSQGPYYEQYF. DNA of the CDR3: TGTGCCAGCTCTCAGGGGCCCTACTACGAGCAGTACTTC.

The rearrangement links TRBV27 to TRBJ1-1, with D possibly matching TRBD1 (6 bases). V lost 4 bases and J lost 2, with 11 bases in between. The CDR3 runs to 14 residues. Germline values: CDR1 MNHEY, CDR2 SMNVEV (reference sequence). The CDR3 sequence is CASSSNRDNTEAFF. In DNA, the CDR3 is TGTGCCAGCAGTTCCAACAGGGACAACACTGAAGCTTTCTTT.

In its sample, this clone was seen a few times. V and J are TRBV25-1 and TRBJ2-7, with a weak D call TRBD2 (6 bases). Trimming cost V 3 bases and J 6 bases, with 18 bases left between them. Germline CDR1 and CDR2: MGHDK and SYGVNS. The CDR3 contains 15 residues. The CDR3 reads CASSEKGLGSVEQYF. As DNA, the CDR3 is TGTGCCAGCAGTGAGAAGGGACTGGGCTCGGTCGAGCAGTACTTC.

The chain joins TRBV6-1 to TRBJ2-5; a possible D gene is TRBD2 (5 bases). The CDR3 runs to 12 residues. Trimming left V 6 bases short and J 5 bases short, with 10 bases between. Germline-derived CDR1 and CDR2 are MNHNS and SASEGT. The CDR3 sequence: CASRAGVETQYF. The CDR3 coding sequence is TGTGCCAGCAGAGCCGGGGTGGAGACCCAGTACTTC.

The chain couples TRBV9 to TRBJ2-4, with TRBD2 matching 9 bases. The CDR3 loop spans 15 amino acids. Trimming cost V 0 bases and J 9 bases; bases outside gene matches: 7. Germline-derived CDR1 and CDR2 are SGDLS and YYNGEE. CDR3 protein: CASSVASGEGTIQYF. CDR3 bases: TGTGCCAGCAGCGTAGCTAGCGGGGAGGGGACCATTCAGTACTTC.

V gene TRBV2 combines with J gene TRBJ2-3, with TRBD2 identical over 9 bases. Germline values: CDR1 SNHLY, CDR2 FYNNEI. V gave up 3 bases and J gave up 5 bases; unmatched junction bases: 6. The CDR3 has 15 amino acids. CDR3 protein: CASSERGGFIDTQYF. The CDR3 region has the DNA TGTGCCAGCAGTGAGCGGGGGGGGTTCATAGATACGCAGTATTTT.

This clone was recorded once. This chain links TRBV28 with TRBJ1-2, with TRBD1 identical over 8 bases. Germline V gene data show CDR1 as MDHEN and CDR2 as SYDVKM. The CDR3 runs 14 residues. J lost 2 bases, V lost 4 bases, and 3 bases had no gene match. CDR3 sequence: CASSSGGQNYGYTF. The CDR3 bases are TGTGCCAGCAGTTCAGGGGGCCAGAACTATGGCTACACCTTC.

The chain couples TRBV6-4 to TRBJ2-6; a weak D match, TRBD2 (6 bases). The V gene lost 6 bases and the J gene lost 0 bases, with 15 bases spanning the gap. The CDR3 has 17 residues. Germline V gene sequence: CDR1 MRHNA, CDR2 SNTAGT. The CDR3 DNA is TGTGCCAGCAGCCCCGTGGGAGGCTTCTCTGGGGCCAACGTCCTGACTTTC. It yields the protein CASSPVGGFSGANVLTF.

This chain links TRBV6-5 with TRBJ2-1; 9 nucleotides align to TRBD2. This CDR3 is 14 amino acids long. V lost 8 bases, J lost 10 bases, and 12 bases stayed unmatched. From germline, CDR1 is MNHEY and CDR2 SVGAGI. The CDR3 sequence: CASHPAGGTPEQFF. The CDR3 DNA reads as TGTGCCAGCCATCCCGCGGGGGGGACTCCCGAGCAGTTCTTC.